These 30 T cell receptor beta chains came from one sample sequenced in a study of blood T cell repertoires in COVID-19. Sequenced by immunoSEQ multiplex PCR; TCRdb stores in-frame clones only, minus some. The table has 55,000 to 80,000 clones, about 83% seen once. Sample: peripheral blood. All receptors derive from a human donor in a cohort sampled during active COVID-19.

J is TRBJ2-5 and V is TRBV14; D might be TRBD2 (5 bases). The CDR3 has 18 residues. Trimming removed 4 bases at V and 2 bases at J, with 23 bases between. Germline CDR1 and CDR2: SGHDN and FVKESK. The CDR3 nucleotides read TGTGCCAGCAGCCTCCTTCGGGGTGGAAGGCCGGGTCAAGAGACCCAGTACTTC. It encodes CASSLLRGGRPGQETQYF. Full variable domain (rest looked up from reference TRBV14 and TRBJ2-5): EAGVTQFPSHSVIEKGQTVTLRCDPISGHDNLYWYRRVMGKEIKFLLHFVKESKQDESGMPNNRFLAERTGGTYSTLKVQPAELEDSGVYFCASSLLRGGRPGQETQYFGPGTRLLVL.

Here the CDR3 reads CASSPPFGDSGNTIYF. Here the CDR3 DNA reads TGTGCCAGCTCACCACCGTTCGGGGACTCTGGAAACACCATATATTTT. This chain connects TRBV18 to TRBJ1-3; D gene uncertain. CDR3 length equals 16 residues. Deletions cut 0 bases from V and 0 bases from J, with 9 bases between. CDR1 and CDR2 from the germline V gene are KGHSH and LQKENI.

The CDR3 bases are TGTGCCAGCAGCGCCCAACAGGGGGGAGGTGAAAAACTGTTTTTT. Translated: CASSAQQGGGEKLFF. The chain combines TRBV7-9 with TRBJ1-4; the match to TRBD1 covers 8 bases. V dropped 5 bases and J dropped 7; count of bases not matched to a gene: 9. Germline CDR1 is SEHNR and CDR2 is FQNEAQ (reference sequence). The CDR3 is made up of 15 amino acids.

The genes are TRBV19 and TRBJ1-4; D is uncertain. V lost 0 bases and J 8 bases, leaving 4 bases between the germline ends. There are 12 residues in the CDR3. Germline CDR1 and CDR2: LNHDA and SQIVND (reference sequence). The CDR3 sequence is CASSIDGEKLFF. In nucleotides, the CDR3 is TGTGCCAGTAGTATAGATGGCGAAAAACTGTTTTTT.

In the case of this clone: Other DNA sequences in the sample encode the same CDR3. This chain connects TRBV2 to TRBJ2-5, with D unclear. The CDR3 is made up of 12 amino acids. Trimming left V 4 bases short and J 4 bases short, with 7 bases between. CDR1 and CDR2 (germline): SNHLY, FYNNEI. The CDR3: CASSVRGETQYF. For the CDR3, the DNA is TGTGCCAGCAGTGTACGAGGAGAGACCCAGTACTTC.

This sequence joins TRBV7-6 and TRBJ1-4; 9 bases fit TRBD1. CDR3 length: 14 residues. V was pared by 5 bases and J by 8 bases, with 6 bases of the junction left unmatched. Germline CDR1 SGHVS, CDR2 FNYEAQ. Here the CDR3 DNA reads TGTGCCAGCAGCCCGGACAGGGGAGGCGAAAAACTGTTTTTT. Translated: CASSPDRGGEKLFF.

The rearrangement links TRBV29-1 to TRBJ2-1; 7 bases align to TRBD2. Germline V gene lookup returns CDR1 SQVTM and CDR2 ANQGSEA. The CDR3 is 12 residues long. After removal of 3 bases from V and 15 bases from J, the junction contained 11 bases not matched to a gene. The CDR3 DNA follows: TGCAGCGTTGAGCTGGCGGGAGTACGTCCGTTCTTC. This encodes CSVELAGVRPFF.

This chain connects TRBV18 to TRBJ2-4, with D possibly matching TRBD2 (6 bases). The CDR3 spans 15 residues. In germline, CDR1 is KGHSH, CDR2 LQKENI. Trimming took 3 bases from V and 8 from J, leaving 17 bases between them. The DNA for the CDR3 is TGTGCCAGCTCACCGGGACTTACTATCGGGGACATTCAGTACTTC. Encoded protein: CASSPGLTIGDIQYF.

V usage is TRBV18 and J usage is TRBJ2-7; no definite D call. V lost 3 bases and J 7 bases, leaving 13 bases between the germline ends. This CDR3 is built from 13 residues. The germline gives CDR1 KGHSH, CDR2 LQKENI. The CDR3 protein is CASSPPSSREQYF. Written as DNA, the CDR3 is TGTGCCAGCTCACCCCCGTCAAGCCGGGAGCAGTACTTC.

The chain employs TRBV14 and TRBJ2-3; 11 bases fit TRBD1. The CDR3 covers 17 residues. J was trimmed by 3 bases and V by 1 base; bases with no gene match: 6. Germline values: CDR1 SGHDN, CDR2 FVKESK. The chain's CDR3 is CASSQADRGRGTDTQYF. In DNA, the CDR3 is TGTGCCAGCAGCCAAGCGGACAGGGGGCGCGGGACAGATACGCAGTATTTT.

J is TRBJ2-5 and V is TRBV4-2, with TRBD2 identical over 10 bases. The junction had 15 bases not matched to a gene; V was cut back by 4 bases and J by 4 bases. Germline V gives CDR1 LGHNA, CDR2 YNFKEQ. The CDR3 contains 18 residues. The CDR3 nucleotides are TGTGCCAGCAGCCCGGGGAGGGCTAGCGGGAGCAGGGGAGAGACCCAGTACTTC. Translating gives CASSPGRASGSRGETQYF.

V usage is TRBV2 and J usage is TRBJ1-2; D possibly corresponds to TRBD1 (6 bases). The germline V gene encodes CDR1 SNHLY and CDR2 FYNNEI. The V end lost 6 bases, the J end lost 3 bases, and 20 bases lay between the germline ends. The CDR3 is made up of 16 amino acids. CDR3 sequence: CASSGTFILEDYGYTF. CDR3 DNA sequence: TGTGCCAGCAGCGGGACATTTATCCTGGAGGACTATGGCTACACCTTC.

The chain is built from TRBV18 and TRBJ1-6; TRBD1 matches at 8 bases. With 3 bases clipped from V and 8 bases from J, the junction kept 3 bases outside the gene matches. The CDR3 contains 14 residues. Germline values: CDR1 KGHSH, CDR2 LQKENI. In DNA form, the CDR3 reads TGTGCCAGCTCACCCTCAGGGGGCGATTCACCCCTCCACTTT. Encoded protein: CASSPSGGDSPLHF.

The chain has TRBV9 and TRBJ2-5; 9 bases align to TRBD2. V dropped 3 bases and J dropped 5; count of bases not matched to a gene: 17. Looked up from germline, CDR1 is SGDLS and CDR2 is YYNGEE. The CDR3 has 18 residues. CDR3 residues: CASSDNYFAGGRGETQYF. CDR3 DNA sequence: TGTGCCAGCAGCGATAACTATTTCGCGGGGGGGCGAGGGGAGACCCAGTACTTC.

The chain uses TRBV11-1 and TRBJ1-2; 7 bases fit TRBD1. Germline lookup yields CDR1 SGHAT and CDR2 FQDESV (reference sequence). With V trimmed by 4 bases and J by 3 bases, 5 bases remained unmatched. This CDR3 contains 14 residues. The CDR3 coding sequence is TGTGCCAGCAGCTGGACAGACAGGGACTATGGCTACACCTTC. Its translation is CASSWTDRDYGYTF.

The chain couples TRBV3-1 (or the pseudogene TRBV3-2) to TRBJ1-1; weak D call: TRBD1 (5 bases). Trimming removed 4 bases at V and 3 bases at J, with 12 bases between. Germline V CDR1 and CDR2: LGHDT, YNNKEL (reference sequence). The CDR3 length is 14 residues. The DNA of the CDR3 is TGTGCCAGCAGCCTCAAGGGGTCGTACACTGAAGCTTTCTTT. Its translation is CASSLKGSYTEAFF.

This sequence joins TRBV6-5 and TRBJ2-5; perhaps TRBD2 as D (6 bases). The J call is in doubt because the DNA end fits TRBJ2-7 better. The length of the CDR3 is 14 residues. Germline CDR1 MNHEY, CDR2 SVGAGI. The CDR3 loop is CASSRDFSSYEQYF. The CDR3, as DNA: TGTGCCAGCAGTCGGGACTTTAGCTCCTACGAGCAGTACTTC.

J is TRBJ2-7 and V is TRBV29-1, with 12 bases that match TRBD2. Germline V gene data show CDR1 as SQVTM and CDR2 as ANQGSEA. This CDR3 contains 13 residues. The trim removed 3 bases at V and 8 bases at J, leaving 5 bases unmatched. CDR3 bases: TGCAGCGTTGATGGTCTAGCGGGAGGGCAGCAGTACTTC. Translating gives CSVDGLAGGQQYF.

This clone has just one count. The chain links TRBV27 to TRBJ1-1, with 8 nucleotides matching TRBD1. The junction had 7 bases not matched to a gene; V was cut back by 8 bases and J by 5 bases. This CDR3 is 13 amino acids long. The germline V gene has CDR1 MNHEY and CDR2 SMNVEV (reference sequence). CDR3 bases: TGTGCCAGCCATGGACAGGGTGTGACTGAAGCTTTCTTT. It specifies CASHGQGVTEAFF.

The chain carries TRBV24-1 and TRBJ2-3, with D maybe TRBD1 (6 bases). Germline V gives CDR1 KGHDR, CDR2 SFDVKD. V was cut by 6 bases and J by 1 base, with 10 bases left in between. CDR3 length equals 14 residues. The chain's CDR3 is CATSSPGGTDTQYF. The CDR3 nucleotides are TGTGCCACCAGTTCCCCAGGGGGCACAGATACGCAGTATTTT.

V usage is TRBV2 and J usage is TRBJ2-1, with TRBD2 as a possible D gene (5 bases). The germline V gene has CDR1 SNHLY and CDR2 FYNNEI. This CDR3 region has 15 residues. With 7 bases removed from V and 9 bases from J, the gap between germline ends came to 22 bases. CDR3 DNA: TGTGCCAGCACCCCCCTAAGCGGTTTAAGACGTGAGCAGTTCTTC. This sequence encodes CASTPLSGLRREQFF.

The CDR3 nucleotides read TGTGCCAGCAGCCAAGCGGACAGCGGCTACACCTTC. As protein: CASSQADSGYTF. The chain employs TRBV3-1 (or the pseudogene TRBV3-2) and TRBJ1-2, with D perhaps matching TRBD1 (6 bases). Trimming took off 1 base at V and 8 bases at J, with 8 bases between the two ends. The CDR3 runs to 12 residues. Germline V gene sequence: CDR1 LGHDT, CDR2 YNNKEL (reference sequence).

The CDR3 reads CATRGAGAIEAFF. In DNA, the CDR3 is TGCGCCACCCGGGGGGCAGGGGCTATTGAAGCTTTCTTT. This chain connects TRBV5-1 to TRBJ1-1, with D possibly being TRBD1 (6 bases). The CDR3 has 13 residues. CDR1 is SGHRS, CDR2 YFSETQ, per germline. Trimming stripped 9 bases from V and 7 bases from J, with 19 bases between.

The chain employs TRBV15 and TRBJ2-2; D unclear. This CDR3 spans 18 amino acids. CDR1 and CDR2 from the germline V gene are LNHNV and YYDKDF (reference sequence). The V end lost 1 base, the J end lost 2 bases, and 17 bases lay between the germline ends. In nucleotides, the CDR3 is TGTGCCACCAGCAGAGGAAGAACAGATTATAAAAACACCGGGGAGCTGTTTTTT. Its protein product is CATSRGRTDYKNTGELFF.

V gene TRBV10-3 combines with J gene TRBJ1-2; 9 positions match TRBD1. Germline V CDR1 and CDR2: ENHRY, SYGVKD. The CDR3 is 14 residues long. The V segment lost 10 bases and the J segment 2 bases; nucleotides outside the gene matches: 8. The CDR3 loop reads CATSGTGTNYGYTF. The CDR3 bases are TGTGCCACATCCGGGACAGGGACCAACTATGGCTACACCTTC.

This clone was recorded a few times. The chain combines TRBV7-9 with TRBJ1-4; 9 bases match TRBD1. The CDR3 sequence is 17 residues long. V gave up 5 bases and J gave up 2 bases; unmatched junction bases: 9. Looked up from germline, CDR1 is SEHNR and CDR2 is FQNEAQ (reference sequence). The CDR3 protein is CASSPGQGRRTNEKLFF. The CDR3 DNA follows: TGTGCCAGCAGCCCAGGACAGGGGCGGAGGACTAATGAAAAACTGTTTTTT.

The rearrangement joins TRBV19 to TRBJ2-7; possibly TRBD1 for D (5 bases). CDR1 LNHDA and CDR2 SQIVND come from the germline V gene (reference sequence). The CDR3 has 15 amino acids. Trimming took off 0 bases at V and 5 bases at J, with 14 bases between the two ends. For the CDR3, the DNA is TGTGCCAGTAGTATAGATCAGCCAGGGATGGACGAGCAGTACTTC. It yields the protein CASSIDQPGMDEQYF.

The chain has TRBV10-3 and TRBJ2-1; 12 bases are shared with TRBD2. The germline V gene encodes CDR1 ENHRY and CDR2 SYGVKD. There are 17 residues in the CDR3. With V trimmed by 4 bases and J by 8 bases, 12 bases remained unmatched. The DNA of the CDR3 is TGTGCCATCAGTGGCCGACTAGCGGGAGTGGGAGGGCATGAGCAGTTCTTC. Protein: CAISGRLAGVGGHEQFF.

V and J are TRBV20-1 and TRBJ1-1; possibly TRBD1 for D (6 bases). Germline CDR1 and CDR2: DFQATT and SNEGSKA (reference sequence). The CDR3 runs 11 residues. V lost 0 bases to trimming and J lost 8 bases, with 7 bases between them. CDR3 bases: TGCAGTGCTAGAGATGACAGGGAAGCTTTCTTT. This translates into CSARDDREAFF.

This clone came up a few times. CDR3 loop: CASSLGSGGSGYTF. CDR3 DNA: TGCGCCAGCAGCCTGGGATCAGGGGGGAGTGGCTACACCTTC. This sequence joins TRBV5-1 and TRBJ1-2; 7 bases line up with TRBD1. Germline-derived CDR1 and CDR2 are SGHRS and YFSETQ. This CDR3 is 14 amino acids long. V lost 4 bases, J lost 7 bases, and 10 bases stayed unmatched.